Below, 15 T cell receptor beta chains from the same sample are listed, as sequenced in a study of long-term antiretroviral therapy in people with HIV. Run at survey level, the immunoSEQ assay was version v3.0. TCRdb's copy holds only in-frame clones and misses some; the assay was immunoSEQ multiplex PCR. Of 35,000 to 40,000 clones in the sample, 65% to 90% are singletons; the top ten hold around 12%. This specimen was unsorted PBMCs, taken 0.3 years after starting antiretroviral therapy. The receptors were sampled from a man aged 18 to 35 with HIV.

J is TRBJ1-1 and V is TRBV10-1; no clear D. The CDR3 sequence is 13 residues long. The ends were cut back, 6 bases at V and 5 bases at J, with 13 bases in the middle. The germline gives CDR1 WNHNN, CDR2 SYGVQD (reference sequence). In nucleotides, the CDR3 is TGCGCCAGCAGCCTTGGCCTAGGGACTGAAGCTTTCTTT. Its translation is CASSLGLGTEAFF.

The J gene is TRBJ2-7, the V gene TRBV4-2, with 9 bases fitting TRBD2. The J segment lost 0 bases and the V segment lost 3 bases, leaving 3 bases of the junction unmatched. Germline assignment: CDR1 LGHNA and CDR2 YNFKEQ. The CDR3 has 15 amino acids. The CDR3 region has the DNA TGTGCCAGCAGCCAGATTAGCGGGAGCTCCTACGAGCAGTACTTC. The encoded protein is CASSQISGSSYEQYF.

This chain uses TRBV5-6 with TRBJ1-2; 7 nucleotides agree with TRBD1. CDR1 and CDR2 from the germline V gene are SGHDT and YYEEEE. The CDR3 covers 12 residues. V trimming: 2 bases; J trimming: 6 bases; junction bases outside the gene matches: 1. CDR3 protein: CASSFDRDGYTF. The DNA for the CDR3 is TGTGCCAGCAGCTTCGACAGGGATGGCTACACCTTC.

The J gene is TRBJ2-5, the V gene TRBV9; D is unclear. This CDR3 spans 15 amino acids. Germline V CDR1 and CDR2: SGDLS, YYNGEE. V dropped 0 bases and J dropped 0 bases, with 9 bases sitting between them. The CDR3 bases are TGTGCCAGCAGCGTAGGGGGAAGGTACCAAGAGACCCAGTACTTC. It translates to CASSVGGRYQETQYF.

This sequence joins TRBV28 and TRBJ2-3; 7 nucleotides match TRBD2. Germline V CDR1 and CDR2: MDHEN, SYDVKM. The CDR3 totals 21 residues. V lost 4 bases, J lost 3 bases, and 25 bases stayed unmatched. The CDR3 coding sequence is TGTGCCAGCAGTTCCCAGATAGTCCAAAGCGGCACTAGGGAGGGGACAGATACGCAGTATTTT. Its translation is CASSSQIVQSGTREGTDTQYF.

This rearrangement joins TRBV27 to TRBJ2-2, with a possible D match to TRBD2 (5 bases). V shed 2 bases and J shed 7 bases, with 5 bases lying between them. Germline V gene lookup returns CDR1 MNHEY and CDR2 SMNVEV (reference sequence). This CDR3 is 12 amino acids long. Here the CDR3 DNA reads TGTGCCAGCAGTTTAGGAGGCGGGGAGCTGTTTTTT. Amino acid sequence: CASSLGGGELFF.

This sequence joins TRBV10-3 and TRBJ2-1, with 9 nucleotides matching TRBD2. The junction had 17 bases not matched to a gene; V was cut back by 3 bases and J by 5 bases. Germline loops: CDR1 ENHRY, CDR2 SYGVKD. This CDR3 comprises 19 residues. The CDR3: CAISDRIQTSGRLHNEQFF. The CDR3 nucleotides read TGTGCCATCAGTGATAGGATACAGACTAGCGGAAGGTTACACAATGAGCAGTTCTTC.

J is TRBJ1-1 and V is TRBV7-3, with 9 positions matching TRBD1. Per the germline V gene, CDR1 is SGHTA and CDR2 is FQGTGA. The trim removed 6 bases at V and 5 bases at J, leaving 7 bases unmatched. The CDR3 spans 14 residues. The CDR3: CASSIGTGRTEAFF. CDR3 in DNA: TGTGCCAGCAGTATCGGGACAGGGAGAACTGAAGCTTTCTTT.

The chain is built from TRBV15 and TRBJ2-7; 7 nucleotides agree with TRBD2. This CDR3 spans 15 amino acids. The germline gives CDR1 LNHNV, CDR2 YYDKDF (reference sequence). Germline trimming cut 0 bases from V and 2 bases from J; bases unmatched to any gene: 4. This CDR3 is CATSREAGSAYEQYF. The CDR3 nucleotides are TGTGCCACCAGCAGAGAAGCGGGATCCGCCTACGAGCAGTACTTC. The full variable domain, its missing parts supplied by reference TRBV15 and TRBJ2-7, is DAMVIQNPRYQVTQFGKPVTLSCSQTLNHNVMYWYQQKSSQAPKLLFHYYDKDFNNEADTPDNFQSRRPNTSFCFLDIRSPGLGDTAMYLCATSREAGSAYEQYFGPGTRLTVT.

This clone was picked up a small number of times. The rearrangement uses TRBV12-5 and TRBJ2-2; 7 nucleotides line up with TRBD2. V shed 6 bases and J 4 bases; nucleotides not matched to a gene: 2. CDR3 size: 13 residues. The germline V gene encodes CDR1 LGHNT and CDR2 FRNRAP. The CDR3 sequence: CASGRGSTGELFF. DNA for the CDR3: TGTGCTAGTGGGCGGGGGAGCACCGGGGAGCTGTTTTTT.

The gene calls are TRBV9 and TRBJ2-1; TRBD2 matches at 8 bases. V lost 0 bases, J lost 5 bases, and 4 bases stayed unmatched. The CDR3 runs to 15 residues. Germline V CDR1 and CDR2: SGDLS, YYNGEE. For the CDR3, the DNA is TGTGCCAGCAGCGTAGGAGCGGGAGTAGACAATGAGCAGTTCTTC. Residues: CASSVGAGVDNEQFF. Full variable domain (rest looked up from reference TRBV9 and TRBJ2-1): DSGVTQTPKHLITATGQRVTLRCSPRSGDLSVYWYQQSLDQGLQFLIQYYNGEERAKGNILERFSAQQFPDLHSELNLSSLELGDSALYFCASSVGAGVDNEQFFGPGTRLTVL.

This clone came up a few times. The chain joins TRBV7-6 to TRBJ2-7; 8 bases are shared with TRBD2. J was trimmed by 2 bases and V by 1 base; bases with no gene match: 4. Germline V gene sequence: CDR1 SGHVS, CDR2 FNYEAQ. The length of the CDR3 is 15 residues. In DNA, the CDR3 is TGTGCCAGCAGCTTAGAAGGTAGCGGGACCTACGAGCAGTACTTC. It codes for CASSLEGSGTYEQYF.

The J gene is TRBJ1-2, the V gene TRBV9; maybe TRBD1 (5 bases). Deletions cut 5 bases from V and 4 bases from J, with 15 bases between. Per germline, CDR1 SGDLS and CDR2 YYNGEE. This CDR3 is 14 amino acids long. Here the CDR3 reads CASSDFRGGYGYTF. CDR3 coding DNA: TGTGCCAGCAGTGATTTCCGGGGGGGCTATGGCTACACCTTC.

This clone was seen a handful of times. This chain links TRBV7-9 with TRBJ2-3; D is unresolved. V lost 8 bases and J lost 0, with 9 bases in between. This CDR3 has 13 amino acids. Germline V gene lookup returns CDR1 SEHNR and CDR2 FQNEAQ (reference sequence). Here the CDR3 reads CASQGPSTDTQYF. The CDR3 coding sequence is TGTGCCAGCCAAGGACCCAGCACAGATACGCAGTATTTT. The variable domain in full, with the rest retrieved from reference TRBV7-9 and TRBJ2-3, is DTGVSQNPRHKITKRGQNVTFRCDPISEHNRLYWYRQTLGQGPEFLTYFQNEAQLEKSRLLSDRFSAERPKGSFSTLEIQRTEQGDSAMYLCASQGPSTDTQYFGPGTRLTVL.

The V call is TRBV5-4, the J call TRBJ1-1; TRBD1 matches at 10 bases. The junction had 12 bases not matched to a gene; V was cut back by 4 bases and J by 6 bases. This CDR3 is built from 16 residues. CDR1 and CDR2 (germline): SGHNT, YYREEE (reference sequence). CDR3 sequence reads: CASSPPPGQGRAEAFF. The DNA of the CDR3 is TGTGCCAGCAGCCCCCCCCCGGGACAGGGGCGCGCTGAAGCTTTCTTT. Supplemented by reference TRBV5-4 and TRBJ1-1, the full variable domain reads ETGVTQSPTHLIKTRGQQVTLRCSSQSGHNTVSWYQQALGQGPQFIFQYYREEENGRGNFPPRFSGLQFPNYSSELNVNALELDDSALYLCASSPPPGQGRAEAFFGQGTRLTVV.